These 18 T cell receptor beta chains were all obtained from the same sample, sequenced in a study of T cell changes during pregnancy in multiple sclerosis. The data were produced by immunoSEQ multiplex PCR, yet TCRdb's version contains in-frame clones alone and is incomplete. The sample consists of 55,000 to 80,000 clones, about 90% of them appearing once. This specimen consisted of peripheral blood, obtained after pregnancy. The receptor source for this set is a female donor in good health, enrolled as a control in a pregnancy study.

The V call is TRBV5-4, the J call TRBJ1-2, with D unclear. CDR1 and CDR2 from the germline V gene are SGHNT and YYREEE (reference sequence). V gave up 0 bases and J gave up 7 bases, with 10 bases separating them. The CDR3 length is 13 residues. The CDR3 spells CASSLVGELGYTF. In nucleotides, the CDR3 is TGTGCCAGCAGCTTGGTCGGGGAACTTGGCTACACCTTC.

The V gene is TRBV4-2, the J gene TRBJ1-2, with D uncertain. The CDR3 totals 15 residues. V was shortened by 0 bases and J by 3 bases, with 11 bases between the two germline ends. Germline CDR1 and CDR2: LGHNA and YNFKEQ. The CDR3 nucleotides are TGTGCCAGCAGCCAAGAGGAGGGTGGAGACTATGGCTACACCTTC. This translates into CASSQEEGGDYGYTF.

The rearrangement uses TRBV4-1 and TRBJ1-1; no firm D call. Germline CDR1 reads MGHRA; CDR2 reads YSYEKL. The CDR3 loop spans 13 amino acids. V was pared by 4 bases and J by 3 bases, with 9 bases between. The CDR3 here is CASSRIRDTEAFF. As DNA, the CDR3 is TGCGCCAGCAGCCGAATCCGGGACACTGAAGCTTTCTTT.

This chain connects TRBV29-1 to TRBJ2-1; 8 bases line up with TRBD2. CDR3 length equals 13 residues. Germline assignment: CDR1 SQVTM and CDR2 ANQGSEA. The J segment lost 4 bases and the V segment lost 5 bases, leaving 4 bases of the junction unmatched. CDR3 sequence: CSVPTSGYNEQFF. As DNA, the CDR3 is TGCAGCGTTCCAACTAGCGGATACAATGAGCAGTTCTTC.

The chain combines TRBV7-9 with TRBJ2-3; possible D gene TRBD2, 5 bases. Germline V gives CDR1 SEHNR, CDR2 FQNEAQ (reference sequence). Trimming stripped 1 base from V and 2 bases from J, with 10 bases between. CDR3 length: 15 amino acids. In DNA, the CDR3 is TGTGCCAGCAGCTTAGGATCCGGGATCACAGATACGCAGTATTTT. Its translation: CASSLGSGITDTQYF.

The V gene is TRBV19, the J gene TRBJ1-5; 10 bases match TRBD1. Looked up from germline, CDR1 is LNHDA and CDR2 is SQIVND (reference sequence). With V trimmed by 0 bases and J by 2 bases, 4 bases remained unmatched. The CDR3 has 17 residues. CDR3 protein: CASSIEIGTGGNQPQHF. The CDR3 DNA is TGTGCCAGTAGTATAGAGATCGGGACAGGGGGCAATCAGCCCCAGCATTTT.

V gene TRBV6-1 combines with J gene TRBJ1-3; D gene ambiguous. CDR1 and CDR2 (germline): MNHNS, SASEGT. The CDR3 consists of 15 residues. V lost 0 bases to trimming and J lost 0 bases, with 6 bases between them. The CDR3 sequence: CASSEASLSGNTIYF. The CDR3 nucleotides read TGTGCCAGCAGTGAAGCCTCCCTCTCTGGAAACACCATATATTTT.

The chain carries TRBV7-6 and TRBJ1-1, with 7 nucleotides matching TRBD1. V was pared by 8 bases and J by 1 base, with 4 bases of the junction left unmatched. This CDR3 comprises 13 residues. The germline gives CDR1 SGHVS, CDR2 FNYEAQ. Here the CDR3 DNA reads TGTGCCAGCGGAAGGACAGGGAACACTGAAGCTTTCTTT. This sequence encodes CASGRTGNTEAFF. Based on the CDR3 plus reference TRBV7-6 and TRBJ1-1, the full variable domain is GAGVSQSPRYKVTKRGQDVALRCDPISGHVSLYWYRQALGQGPEFLTYFNYEAQQDKSGLPNDRFSAERPEGSISTLTIQRTEQRDSAMYRCASGRTGNTEAFFGQGTRLTVV.

This clone is a singleton in its sample. The V gene is TRBV5-1, the J gene TRBJ2-3; 7 nucleotides match TRBD2. Trimming at V came to 4 bases and at J to 0 bases, leaving 5 bases not matched to a gene. The CDR3 is made up of 15 amino acids. Germline values: CDR1 SGHRS, CDR2 YFSETQ. The CDR3 is CASSPGRGSTDTQYF. CDR3 nucleotide sequence: TGCGCCAGCAGCCCAGGGCGGGGGAGCACAGATACGCAGTATTTT.

The chain links TRBV12-5 to TRBJ1-5; 8 bases agree with TRBD1. J was trimmed by 5 bases and V by 6 bases; bases with no gene match: 12. Germline CDR1 and CDR2: LGHNT and FRNRAP. The CDR3 covers 16 residues. The CDR3 protein is CASGGTTGGLDQPQHF. Here the CDR3 DNA reads TGTGCTAGTGGAGGAACCACAGGGGGACTGGATCAGCCCCAGCATTTT.

The sample holds one count of this clone. The J gene is TRBJ2-7, the V gene TRBV6-1; TRBD1 might be the D (5 bases). V lost 8 bases to trimming and J lost 5 bases, with 13 bases between them. Looked up from germline, CDR1 is MNHNS and CDR2 is SASEGT. CDR3 length: 12 amino acids. CDR3 bases: TGTGCCAGCCTCGCCAAGGGGCACGAGCAGTACTTC. Translation gives CASLAKGHEQYF.

The CDR3 nucleotides are TGTGCCAGCAGCTTGAGAGTCCATCCCTACGAGCAGTACTTC. Its protein product is CASSLRVHPYEQYF. The chain combines TRBV5-8 with TRBJ2-7; D gene ambiguous. V lost 1 base and J lost 2, with 10 bases in between. Germline V lookup: CDR1 SGHTS, CDR2 YDEGEE. The CDR3 is 14 amino acids. The entire variable domain, with the rest obtained from reference TRBV5-8 and TRBJ2-7, is as follows: EAGVTQSPTHLIKTRGQQATLRCSPISGHTSVYWYQQALGLGLQFLLWYDEGEERNRGNFPPRFSGRQFPNYSSELNVNALELEDSALYLCASSLRVHPYEQYFGPGTRLTVT.

The V gene is TRBV2, the J gene TRBJ2-5; D unclear. Trimming left V 0 bases short and J 7 bases short, with 9 bases between. Germline loops: CDR1 SNHLY, CDR2 FYNNEI. CDR3 length: 13 residues. CDR3 in DNA: TGTGCCAGCAGTGAAGCGCGGCCGGGGACCCAGTACTTC. Translating gives CASSEARPGTQYF. The variable domain in full, completed from reference TRBV2 and TRBJ2-5, reads EPEVTQTPSHQVTQMGQEVILRCVPISNHLYFYWYRQILGQKVEFLVSFYNNEISEKSEIFDDQFSVERPDGSNFTLKIRSTKLEDSAMYFCASSEARPGTQYFGPGTRLLVL.

This clone was observed a handful of times. The chain joins TRBV19 to TRBJ2-3; D ambiguous. The CDR3 contains 13 residues. Germline CDR1 is LNHDA and CDR2 is SQIVND (reference sequence). The V end was cut by 5 bases, the J end by 2 bases, with 8 bases between. The CDR3 sequence: CASSSRPTDTQYF. CDR3 nucleotide sequence: TGTGCCAGTAGTTCCAGGCCCACAGATACGCAGTATTTT.

The chain combines TRBV4-1 with TRBJ1-2; D remains unclear. Germline V gene sequence: CDR1 MGHRA, CDR2 YSYEKL. The CDR3 loop spans 14 amino acids. Trimming took off 1 base at V and 5 bases at J, with 11 bases between the two ends. The CDR3 protein is CASSQGLDMYGYTF. The CDR3 region has the DNA TGCGCCAGCAGCCAAGGGCTCGATATGTATGGCTACACCTTC.

J is TRBJ1-5 and V is TRBV5-8; tentative D call: TRBD1 (6 bases). V lost 0 bases, J lost 5 bases, and 6 bases lay in between. The CDR3 contains 13 residues. Germline CDR1 is SGHTS and CDR2 is YDEGEE. The CDR3 loop is CASSLDRDQPQHF. CDR3 in DNA: TGTGCCAGCAGCTTGGACAGGGATCAGCCCCAGCATTTT.

The rearrangement uses TRBV27 and TRBJ2-1; possibly TRBD1 for D (7 bases). The V gene's germline CDR1 is MNHEY and CDR2 SMNVEV (reference sequence). CDR3 length: 14 residues. Trimming cost V 4 bases and J 4 bases, with 11 bases left between them. CDR3 residues: CASSWGDSYNEQFF. The CDR3 DNA sequence: TGTGCCAGCAGTTGGGGGGACAGTTACAATGAGCAGTTCTTC.

The chain links TRBV19 to TRBJ2-5; 7 bases line up with TRBD2. From germline, CDR1 is LNHDA and CDR2 SQIVND (reference sequence). This CDR3 spans 13 amino acids. Germline trimming cut 5 bases from V and 2 bases from J; bases unmatched to any gene: 2. This chain's CDR3 is CASSASGQETQYF. Here the CDR3 DNA reads TGTGCCAGTAGTGCTAGCGGACAAGAGACCCAGTACTTC.